The 27 T cell receptor beta chains below come from one sample, sequenced in a study of T cell clones after liver transplantation. The table came from immunoSEQ multiplex PCR; TCRdb's copy has only in-frame clones and leaves some out. Of about 120,000 clones in the sample, approximately 90% are singletons; the top ten hold approximately 0.88%. Here the sequenced sample was CD4+ T cells from blood, taken 12 months after liver transplant. These receptors were obtained from a human patient who received a liver transplant. Some T cells may have come from the graft donor.

This clone was counted a few times. The chain has TRBV7-3 and TRBJ2-1; TRBD1 matches at 12 bases. Per the germline V gene, CDR1 is SGHTA and CDR2 is FQGTGA. This CDR3 is 15 amino acids long. J gave up 7 bases and V 5 bases, and 6 bases lay outside the gene matches. The CDR3 region is CASSPGTGGWNEQFF. The DNA of the CDR3 is TGTGCCAGCAGCCCAGGGACAGGGGGCTGGAATGAGCAGTTCTTC.

CDR3 DNA: TGTGCCAGCAGCATTAGCGGGAGGTTGACAGATACGCAGTATTTT. It yields the protein CASSISGRLTDTQYF. The V and J genes are TRBV9 and TRBJ2-3; 10 bases map to TRBD2. In germline, CDR1 is SGDLS, CDR2 YYNGEE. V trimming: 4 bases; J trimming: 3 bases; junction bases outside the gene matches: 5. This CDR3 spans 15 amino acids.

The chain employs TRBV19 and TRBJ2-7; 10 bases are shared with TRBD1. Germline CDR1 and CDR2: LNHDA and SQIVND (reference sequence). The CDR3 runs to 15 residues. The V gene end was trimmed by 2 bases and the J gene end by 9 bases; junction bases not matched to a gene: 10. As DNA, the CDR3 is TGTGCCAGTAGTATAACCGGGACAGGGGCTCCGGGGCAGTACTTC. Protein sequence: CASSITGTGAPGQYF.

The chain has TRBV18 and TRBJ2-7, with D maybe TRBD1 (6 bases). Per the germline V gene, CDR1 is KGHSH and CDR2 is LQKENI. This CDR3 spans 15 amino acids. V lost 2 bases to trimming and J lost 0 bases, with 11 bases between them. CDR3 protein: CASSPTGLSSYEQYF. The DNA for the CDR3 is TGTGCCAGCTCACCAACAGGGCTGTCCTCCTACGAGCAGTACTTC.

The rearrangement joins TRBV5-1 to TRBJ2-6, with D unclear. The CDR3 covers 15 residues. CDR1 and CDR2 (germline): SGHRS, YFSETQ. Trimming pared 2 bases from V and 2 bases from J, leaving 8 bases between. Here the CDR3 reads CASSLASPGANVLTF. The CDR3 coding sequence is TGCGCCAGCAGCTTAGCTTCCCCTGGGGCCAACGTCCTGACTTTC.

The CDR3 region is CASRSRTDQETQYF. The CDR3 DNA is TGTGCCAGCAGATCCCGGACAGACCAAGAGACCCAGTACTTC. The genes are TRBV25-1 and TRBJ2-5; tentatively, D is TRBD1 (6 bases). Germline CDR1 is MGHDK and CDR2 is SYGVNS. This CDR3 has 14 residues. The V end lost 6 bases, the J end lost 0 bases, and 11 bases lay between the germline ends.

The CDR3 reads CASSLGTGAAGWGNTIYF. CDR3 coding DNA: TGTGCCAGCAGCTTGGGGACAGGGGCCGCCGGGTGGGGAAACACCATATATTTT. The rearrangement uses TRBV7-6 and TRBJ1-3; 10 bases match TRBD1. The V and J ends lost 3 bases and 4 bases, in that order; junction bases with no gene match: 12. CDR3 length: 18 amino acids. Germline CDR1 SGHVS, CDR2 FNYEAQ. The full variable domain, rest sourced from reference TRBV7-6 and TRBJ1-3, is GAGVSQSPRYKVTKRGQDVALRCDPISGHVSLYWYRQALGQGPEFLTYFNYEAQQDKSGLPNDRFSAERPEGSISTLTIQRTEQRDSAMYRCASSLGTGAAGWGNTIYFGEGSWLTVV.

The chain recombines TRBV15 with TRBJ1-2; 12 nucleotides match TRBD1. Germline CDR1 LNHNV, CDR2 YYDKDF (reference sequence). The CDR3 has 17 amino acids. J was trimmed by 1 base and V by 2 bases; bases with no gene match: 5. In DNA, the CDR3 is TGTGCCACCAGCAGACCGGGACAGGGGGCTCTTAACTATGGCTACACCTTC. This gives the protein CATSRPGQGALNYGYTF.

The J gene is TRBJ2-5, the V gene TRBV6-4; the match to TRBD2 covers 13 bases. CDR1 MRHNA and CDR2 SNTAGT come from the germline V gene. Losses at the gene ends were 3 bases for V and 4 bases for J; bases not matched to a gene: 11. The CDR3 sequence is 18 residues long. CDR3: CASSDGGPRLAGGETQYF. CDR3 nucleotides: TGTGCCAGCAGTGATGGGGGCCCCAGACTAGCGGGAGGAGAGACCCAGTACTTC.

The chain is built from TRBV10-3 and TRBJ2-3, with a weak D call TRBD2 (5 bases). This CDR3 is 15 amino acids long. Germline CDR1 is ENHRY and CDR2 is SYGVKD. With 4 bases removed from V and 6 bases from J, the gap between germline ends came to 17 bases. DNA for the CDR3: TGTGCCATCAGTGGGTCTGGGCTAGCAGCGGATACGCAGTATTTT. This codes for CAISGSGLAADTQYF.

The chain couples TRBV14 to TRBJ1-1; D is ambiguous. The V and J ends lost 4 bases and 4 bases respectively, with 10 bases between them. Germline assignment: CDR1 SGHDN and CDR2 FVKESK. CDR3 length equals 13 residues. The CDR3 is CASSPGRLTEAFF. CDR3 coding DNA: TGTGCCAGCAGCCCGGGCAGGCTCACTGAAGCTTTCTTT. The full variable domain, with the rest looked up from reference TRBV14 and TRBJ1-1, is EAGVTQFPSHSVIEKGQTVTLRCDPISGHDNLYWYRRVMGKEIKFLLHFVKESKQDESGMPNNRFLAERTGGTYSTLKVQPAELEDSGVYFCASSPGRLTEAFFGQGTRLTVV.

V usage is TRBV6-4 and J usage is TRBJ2-1; 9 bases match TRBD2. The V gene's germline CDR1 is MRHNA and CDR2 SNTAGT. This CDR3 is built from 14 residues. J was trimmed by 5 bases and V by 5 bases; bases with no gene match: 4. The CDR3 bases are TGTGCCAGCAGTCCGACTAGCGGACACAATGAGCAGTTCTTC. Protein sequence: CASSPTSGHNEQFF.

This clone has only one observation. CDR3 sequence: CASSLMSSGQETQYF. The CDR3 DNA is TGTGCCAGCAGCTTAATGTCTAGCGGGCAAGAGACCCAGTACTTC. V gene TRBV7-2 combines with J gene TRBJ2-5, with 8 bases aligning to TRBD2. Trimming at V came to 2 bases and at J to 2 bases, leaving 4 bases not matched to a gene. This CDR3 region has 15 residues. The germline gives CDR1 SGHTA, CDR2 FQGNSA.

Judged by abundance, this clone is medium-sized (0.01 to 0.1%). The chain links TRBV19 to TRBJ1-4; TRBD1 is a possible D gene (5 bases). Germline V gene sequence: CDR1 LNHDA, CDR2 SQIVND (reference sequence). V was pared by 6 bases and J by 10 bases, with 18 bases between. There are 14 residues in the CDR3. The CDR3 sequence is CASSDSRVEGKLFF. CDR3 nucleotide sequence: TGTGCCAGTAGCGATAGCAGGGTTGAGGGAAAACTGTTTTTT.

The V and J genes are TRBV15 and TRBJ1-5; D call uncertain. The V end was cut by 5 bases, the J end by 2 bases, with 25 bases between. This CDR3 region has 19 residues. Per the germline V gene, CDR1 is LNHNV and CDR2 is YYDKDF (reference sequence). This CDR3 reads CATSVPPGRAAGGNQPQHF. CDR3 sequence (DNA): TGTGCCACCAGCGTACCTCCCGGGCGCGCGGCTGGCGGCAATCAGCCCCAGCATTTT. Variable domain in full (rest from reference TRBV15 and TRBJ1-5): DAMVIQNPRYQVTQFGKPVTLSCSQTLNHNVMYWYQQKSSQAPKLLFHYYDKDFNNEADTPDNFQSRRPNTSFCFLDIRSPGLGDTAMYLCATSVPPGRAAGGNQPQHFGDGTRLSIL.

CDR3 protein: CAISGTLHNEQFF. As DNA, the CDR3 is TGTGCCATCAGCGGGACGTTACACAATGAGCAGTTCTTC. The chain employs TRBV10-3 and TRBJ2-1; D might be TRBD1 or TRBD2, each matching 5 bases. The germline CDR1 and CDR2 sequences are ENHRY and SYGVKD. The CDR3 is 13 residues long. With 6 bases removed from V and 5 bases from J, the gap between germline ends came to 11 bases.

This clone showed up just a few times. V and J are TRBV29-1 and TRBJ1-1; 8 bases match TRBD1. Germline V gene lookup returns CDR1 SQVTM and CDR2 ANQGSEA. After removal of 4 bases from V and 4 bases from J, the junction contained 8 bases not matched to a gene. This CDR3 is 14 amino acids long. The CDR3 loop is CSVVRGQGVTEAFF. The CDR3 DNA is TGCAGCGTTGTCCGAGGACAGGGTGTCACTGAAGCTTTCTTT.

V is TRBV29-1 and J is TRBJ2-5, with D maybe TRBD2 (6 bases). Germline V CDR1 and CDR2: SQVTM, ANQGSEA. CDR3 size: 14 residues. With 5 bases removed from V and 0 bases from J, the gap between germline ends came to 13 bases. The CDR3 region has the DNA TGCAGCGTTACCCGGGACTCCAACCAAGAGACCCAGTACTTC. Amino acids: CSVTRDSNQETQYF.

V usage is TRBV18 and J usage is TRBJ1-5; 9 bases align to TRBD1. CDR3 length equals 16 residues. In germline, CDR1 is KGHSH, CDR2 LQKENI. V lost 1 base to trimming and J lost 6 bases; unmatched junction nucleotides: 7. CDR3 sequence (DNA): TGTGCCAGCTCACCACAGGGACAGGGCGCAGGTCAGCCCCAGCATTTT. Translated, it gives CASSPQGQGAGQPQHF.

The V call is TRBV2, the J call TRBJ2-3; TRBD1 might be the D (6 bases). The CDR3 contains 14 residues. Trimming removed 5 bases at V and 4 bases at J, with 13 bases between. The germline V gene has CDR1 SNHLY and CDR2 FYNNEI. CDR3 protein: CASSSSTGADTQYF. DNA for the CDR3: TGTGCCAGCAGTTCATCGACAGGCGCAGATACGCAGTATTTT. The variable domain in full, completed from reference TRBV2 and TRBJ2-3, reads EPEVTQTPSHQVTQMGQEVILRCVPISNHLYFYWYRQILGQKVEFLVSFYNNEISEKSEIFDDQFSVERPDGSNFTLKIRSTKLEDSAMYFCASSSSTGADTQYFGPGTRLTVL.

The rearrangement links TRBV7-3 to TRBJ1-4; the D is unclear. The V end lost 5 bases, the J end lost 8 bases, and 12 bases lay between the germline ends. From germline, CDR1 is SGHTA and CDR2 FQGTGA. CDR3 length: 13 residues. CDR3 sequence reads: CASSRDPGEKLFF. The CDR3 DNA reads as TGTGCCAGCAGCAGAGATCCCGGGGAAAAACTGTTTTTT.

V usage is TRBV28 and J usage is TRBJ1-4; D is unresolved. V lost 3 bases and J lost 7, with 15 bases in between. The CDR3 length is 15 residues. CDR1 is MDHEN, CDR2 SYDVKM, per germline. CDR3: CASSLYSDTGEKLFF. CDR3 bases: TGTGCCAGCAGTTTGTACAGTGATACGGGTGAAAAACTGTTTTTT.

V usage is TRBV28 and J usage is TRBJ2-7; D is possibly TRBD2 (5 bases). From germline, CDR1 is MDHEN and CDR2 SYDVKM. V shed 10 bases and J shed 4 bases, with 11 bases lying between them. This CDR3 is built from 11 residues. For the CDR3, the DNA is TGTGCCACCCGGGGAGCTTACGAGCAGTACTTC. Amino acid sequence: CATRGAYEQYF.

This clone has a handful of counts. This sequence joins TRBV25-1 and TRBJ1-1; D is uncertain. V gave up 3 bases and J gave up 11 bases, with 16 bases separating them. Per the germline V gene, CDR1 is MGHDK and CDR2 is SYGVNS. The CDR3 runs to 13 residues. The CDR3 here is CASSDMGSLGAFF. The CDR3 DNA follows: TGTGCCAGCAGTGATATGGGGAGTTTGGGTGCTTTCTTT. Looking up the rest from reference TRBV25-1 and TRBJ1-1 gives the full variable domain: EADIYQTPRYLVIGTGKKITLECSQTMGHDKMYWYQQDPGMELHLIHYSYGVNSTEKGDLSSESTVSRIRTEHFPLTLESARPSHTSQYLCASSDMGSLGAFFGQGTRLTVV.

This chain uses TRBV11-2 with TRBJ2-1; D ambiguous. V lost 2 bases, J lost 6 bases, and 8 bases lay in between. Germline CDR1 and CDR2: SGHAT and FQNNGV. The CDR3 contains 13 residues. The chain's CDR3 is CASSLSDSNEQFF. CDR3 sequence (DNA): TGTGCCAGCAGCTTATCGGATTCCAATGAGCAGTTCTTC. Full variable domain (rest looked up from reference TRBV11-2 and TRBJ2-1): EAGVAQSPRYKIIEKRQSVAFWCNPISGHATLYWYQQILGQGPKLLIQFQNNGVVDDSQLPKDRFSAERLKGVDSTLKIQPAKLEDSAVYLCASSLSDSNEQFFGPGTRLTVL.

The chain uses TRBV11-3 and TRBJ2-7; 10 bases line up with TRBD2. This CDR3 spans 18 amino acids. V shed 4 bases, J shed 3 bases, and the junction held 15 bases outside the gene matches. Germline V gene lookup returns CDR1 SGHNT and CDR2 YENEEA. The CDR3 nucleotides read TGTGCCAGCAGCTCGAACCTTCCGGGACTAGCGTGGCACTACGAGCAGTACTTC. Amino acids: CASSSNLPGLAWHYEQYF.

The chain recombines TRBV10-3 with TRBJ2-3, with D perhaps TRBD1 (5 bases). In germline, CDR1 is ENHRY, CDR2 SYGVKD. V lost 0 bases and J 2 bases, leaving 15 bases between the germline ends. This CDR3 has 17 amino acids. CDR3 region: CAISESRGSGHTDTQYF. CDR3 nucleotide sequence: TGTGCCATCAGTGAGTCAAGGGGCTCAGGACACACAGATACGCAGTATTTT.